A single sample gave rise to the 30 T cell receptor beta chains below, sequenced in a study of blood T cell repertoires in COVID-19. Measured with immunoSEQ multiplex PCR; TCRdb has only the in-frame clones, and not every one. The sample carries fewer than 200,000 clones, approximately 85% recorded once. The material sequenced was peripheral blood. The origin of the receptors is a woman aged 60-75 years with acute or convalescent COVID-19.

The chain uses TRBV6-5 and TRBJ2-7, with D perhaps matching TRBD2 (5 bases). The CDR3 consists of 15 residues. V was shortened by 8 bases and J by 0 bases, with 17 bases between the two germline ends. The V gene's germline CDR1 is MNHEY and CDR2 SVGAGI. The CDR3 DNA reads TGTGCCAGCGCCTGGGCGGTAGACTACTCCTACGAGCAGTACTTC. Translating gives CASAWAVDYSYEQYF.

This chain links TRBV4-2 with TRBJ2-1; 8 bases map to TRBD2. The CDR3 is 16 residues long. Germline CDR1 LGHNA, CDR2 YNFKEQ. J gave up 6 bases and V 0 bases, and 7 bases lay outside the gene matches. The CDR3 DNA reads TGTGCCAGCAGCCAAGATCAGCGGGAGCGCCGCAATGAGCAGTTCTTC. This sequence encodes CASSQDQRERRNEQFF.

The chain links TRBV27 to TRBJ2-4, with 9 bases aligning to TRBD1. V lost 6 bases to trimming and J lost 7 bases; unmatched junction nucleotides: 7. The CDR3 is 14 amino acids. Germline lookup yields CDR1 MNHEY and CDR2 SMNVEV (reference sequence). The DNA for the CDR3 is TGTGCCAGCAGAGGGAACAGGGGGCGGAACATTCAGTACTTC. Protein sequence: CASRGNRGRNIQYF.

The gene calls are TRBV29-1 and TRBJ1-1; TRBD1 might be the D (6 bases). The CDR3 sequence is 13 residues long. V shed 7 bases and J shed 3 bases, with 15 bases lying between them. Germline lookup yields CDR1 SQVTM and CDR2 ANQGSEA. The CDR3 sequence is CSAVRTEDTEAFF. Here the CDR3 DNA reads TGCAGCGCTGTTCGGACAGAGGACACTGAAGCTTTCTTT.

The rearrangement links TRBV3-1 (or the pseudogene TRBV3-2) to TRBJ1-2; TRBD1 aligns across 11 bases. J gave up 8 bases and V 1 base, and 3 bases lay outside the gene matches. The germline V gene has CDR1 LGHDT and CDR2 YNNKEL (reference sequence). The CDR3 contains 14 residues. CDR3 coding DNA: TGTGCCAGCAGCCAAGGGACAGGGGGCTTAGGCTACACCTTC. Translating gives CASSQGTGGLGYTF.

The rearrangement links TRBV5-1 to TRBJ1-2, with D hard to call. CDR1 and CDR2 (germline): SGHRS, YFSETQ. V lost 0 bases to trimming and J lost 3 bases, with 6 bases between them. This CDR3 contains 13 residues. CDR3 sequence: CASSLAGDYGYTF. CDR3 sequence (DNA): TGCGCCAGCAGCTTGGCCGGGGACTATGGCTACACCTTC.

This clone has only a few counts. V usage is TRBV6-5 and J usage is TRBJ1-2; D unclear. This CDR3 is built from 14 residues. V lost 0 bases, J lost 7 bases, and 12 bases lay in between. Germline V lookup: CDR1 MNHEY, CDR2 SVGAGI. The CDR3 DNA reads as TGTGCCAGCAGTTACTCGTATCCAGCGCCTGGCTACACCTTC. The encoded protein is CASSYSYPAPGYTF.

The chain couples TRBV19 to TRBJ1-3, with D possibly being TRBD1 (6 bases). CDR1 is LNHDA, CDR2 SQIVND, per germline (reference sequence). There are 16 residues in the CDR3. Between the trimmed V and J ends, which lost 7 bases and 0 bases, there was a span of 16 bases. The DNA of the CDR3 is TGTGCCAGTACCCCGACCGGGACACTCTCTGGAAACACCATATATTTT. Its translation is CASTPTGTLSGNTIYF. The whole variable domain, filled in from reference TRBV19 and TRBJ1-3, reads DGGITQSPKYLFRKEGQNVTLSCEQNLNHDAMYWYRQDPGQGLRLIYYSQIVNDFQKGDIAEGYSVSREKKESFPLTVTSAQKNPTAFYLCASTPTGTLSGNTIYFGEGSWLTVV.

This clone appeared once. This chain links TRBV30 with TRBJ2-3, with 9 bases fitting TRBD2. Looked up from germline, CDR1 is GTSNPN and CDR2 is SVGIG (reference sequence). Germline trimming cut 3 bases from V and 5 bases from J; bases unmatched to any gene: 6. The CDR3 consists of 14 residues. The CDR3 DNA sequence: TGTGCCTGGAGGCCGGGACTAGCAGGAGATACGCAGTATTTT. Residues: CAWRPGLAGDTQYF.

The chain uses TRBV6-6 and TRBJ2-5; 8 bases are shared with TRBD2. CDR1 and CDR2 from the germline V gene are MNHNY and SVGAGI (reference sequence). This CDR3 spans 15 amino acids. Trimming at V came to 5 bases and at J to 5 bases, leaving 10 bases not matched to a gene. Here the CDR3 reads CASSAPSGSGETQYF. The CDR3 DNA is TGTGCCAGCAGTGCCCCCAGCGGGAGCGGCGAGACCCAGTACTTC.

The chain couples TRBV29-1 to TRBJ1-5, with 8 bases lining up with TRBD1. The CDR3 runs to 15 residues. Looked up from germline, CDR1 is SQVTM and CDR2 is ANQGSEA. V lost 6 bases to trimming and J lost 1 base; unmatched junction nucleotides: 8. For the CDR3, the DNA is TGCAGCGTCTCAACAGGGGGAATGAGCAATCAGCCCCAGCATTTT. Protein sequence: CSVSTGGMSNQPQHF.

Written as DNA, the CDR3 is TGCAGCGTCGGAGGGCTTGAGGGCAATCAGCCCCAGCATTTT. Protein sequence: CSVGGLEGNQPQHF. The chain combines TRBV29-1 with TRBJ1-5; D not resolved. This CDR3 is 14 amino acids long. The germline V and J ends were trimmed by 6 bases and 2 bases, with 14 bases remaining between them. Germline CDR1 is SQVTM and CDR2 is ANQGSEA.

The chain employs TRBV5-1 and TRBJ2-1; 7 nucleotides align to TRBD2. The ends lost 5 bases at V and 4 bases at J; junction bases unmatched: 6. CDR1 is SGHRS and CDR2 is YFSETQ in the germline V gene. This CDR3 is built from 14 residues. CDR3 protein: CASRASGVYNEQFF. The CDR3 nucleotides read TGCGCCAGCAGAGCCAGCGGGGTATACAATGAGCAGTTCTTC.

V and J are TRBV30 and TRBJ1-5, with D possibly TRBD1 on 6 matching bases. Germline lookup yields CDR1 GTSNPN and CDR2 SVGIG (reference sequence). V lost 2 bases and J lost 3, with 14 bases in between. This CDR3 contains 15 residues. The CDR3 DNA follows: TGTGCCTGGAGTAAACCGGGACAATACAATCAGCCCCAGCATTTT. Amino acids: CAWSKPGQYNQPQHF. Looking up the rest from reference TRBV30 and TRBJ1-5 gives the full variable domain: SQTIHQWPATLVQPVGSPLSLECTVEGTSNPNLYWYRQAAGRGLQLLFYSVGIGQISSEVPQNLSASRPQDRQFILSSKKLLLSDSGFYLCAWSKPGQYNQPQHFGDGTRLSIL.

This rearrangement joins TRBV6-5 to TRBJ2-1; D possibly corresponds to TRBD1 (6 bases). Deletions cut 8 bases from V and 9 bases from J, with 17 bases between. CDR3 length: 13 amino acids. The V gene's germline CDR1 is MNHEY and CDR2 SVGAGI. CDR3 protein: CASARVGGGEQFF. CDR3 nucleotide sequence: TGTGCCAGCGCCCGTGTAGGGGGTGGTGAGCAGTTCTTC.

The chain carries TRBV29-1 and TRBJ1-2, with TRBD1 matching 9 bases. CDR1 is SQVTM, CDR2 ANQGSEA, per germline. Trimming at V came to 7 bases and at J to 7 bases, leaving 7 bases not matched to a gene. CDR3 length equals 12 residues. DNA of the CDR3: TGCAGCGCCGCCCGGACAGGGGTTGGCTACACCTTC. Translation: CSAARTGVGYTF. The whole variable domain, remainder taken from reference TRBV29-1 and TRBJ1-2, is SAVISQKPSRDICQRGTSLTIQCQVDSQVTMMFWYRQQPGQSLTLIATANQGSEATYESGFVIDKFPISRPNLTFSTLTVSNMSPEDSSIYLCSAARTGVGYTFGSGTRLTVV.

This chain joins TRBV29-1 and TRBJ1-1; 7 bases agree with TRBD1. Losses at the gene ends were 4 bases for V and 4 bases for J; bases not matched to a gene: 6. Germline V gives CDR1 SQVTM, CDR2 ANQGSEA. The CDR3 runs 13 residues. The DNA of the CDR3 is TGCAGCGTTGCGGACAGGACACCCACTGAAGCTTTCTTT. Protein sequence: CSVADRTPTEAFF.

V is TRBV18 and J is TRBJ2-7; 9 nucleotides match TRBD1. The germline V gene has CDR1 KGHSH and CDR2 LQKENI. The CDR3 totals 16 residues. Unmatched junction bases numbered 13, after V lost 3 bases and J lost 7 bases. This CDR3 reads CASSPPGGQGSLEQYF. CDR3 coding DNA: TGTGCCAGCTCACCGCCCGGGGGACAGGGCTCCTTGGAGCAGTACTTC.

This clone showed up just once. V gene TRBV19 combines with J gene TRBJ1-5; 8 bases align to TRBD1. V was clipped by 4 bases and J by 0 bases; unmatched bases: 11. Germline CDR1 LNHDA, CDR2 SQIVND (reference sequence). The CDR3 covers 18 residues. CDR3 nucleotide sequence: TGTGCCAGTAGTAGCAGGGGACAGGAGACATATAGCAATCAGCCCCAGCATTTT. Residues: CASSSRGQETYSNQPQHF.

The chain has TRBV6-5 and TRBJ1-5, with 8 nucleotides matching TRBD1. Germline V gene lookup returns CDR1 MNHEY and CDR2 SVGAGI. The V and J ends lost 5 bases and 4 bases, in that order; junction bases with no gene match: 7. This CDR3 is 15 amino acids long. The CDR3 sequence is CASSQTTGVNQPQHF. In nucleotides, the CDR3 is TGTGCCAGCAGTCAAACGACAGGGGTTAATCAGCCCCAGCATTTT.

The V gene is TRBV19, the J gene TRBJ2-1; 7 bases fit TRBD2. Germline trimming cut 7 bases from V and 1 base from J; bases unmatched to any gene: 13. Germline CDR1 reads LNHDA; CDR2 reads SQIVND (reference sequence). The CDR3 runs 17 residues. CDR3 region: CASMSGRRYKSYNEQFF. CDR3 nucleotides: TGTGCCAGTATGTCCGGGAGGCGGTATAAATCCTACAATGAGCAGTTCTTC.

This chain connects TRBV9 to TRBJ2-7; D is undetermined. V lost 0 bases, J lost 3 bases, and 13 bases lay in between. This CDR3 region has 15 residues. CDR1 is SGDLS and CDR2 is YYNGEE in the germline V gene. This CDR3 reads CASSVGGDFIYEQYF. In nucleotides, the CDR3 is TGTGCCAGCAGCGTAGGAGGAGACTTTATCTACGAGCAGTACTTC.

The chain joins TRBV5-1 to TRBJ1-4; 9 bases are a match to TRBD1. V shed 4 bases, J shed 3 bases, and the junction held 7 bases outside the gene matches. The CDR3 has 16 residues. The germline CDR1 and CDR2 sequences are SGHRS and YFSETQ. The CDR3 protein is CASSIQGALANEKLFF. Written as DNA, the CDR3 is TGCGCCAGCAGCATACAGGGGGCGCTTGCTAATGAAAAACTGTTTTTT.

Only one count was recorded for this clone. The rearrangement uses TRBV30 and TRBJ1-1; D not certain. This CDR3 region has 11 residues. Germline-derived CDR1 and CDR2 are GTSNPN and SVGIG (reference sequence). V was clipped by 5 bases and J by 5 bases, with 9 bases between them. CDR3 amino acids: CAWHTGTEAFF. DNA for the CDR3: TGTGCCTGGCATACGGGGACTGAAGCTTTCTTT.

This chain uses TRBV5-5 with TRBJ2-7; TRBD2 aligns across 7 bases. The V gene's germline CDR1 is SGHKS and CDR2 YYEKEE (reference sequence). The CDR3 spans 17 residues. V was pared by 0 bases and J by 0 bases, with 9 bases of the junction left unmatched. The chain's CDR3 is CASSLAELGGSSYEQYF. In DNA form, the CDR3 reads TGTGCCAGCAGCTTGGCCGAGCTGGGAGGGAGCTCCTACGAGCAGTACTTC.

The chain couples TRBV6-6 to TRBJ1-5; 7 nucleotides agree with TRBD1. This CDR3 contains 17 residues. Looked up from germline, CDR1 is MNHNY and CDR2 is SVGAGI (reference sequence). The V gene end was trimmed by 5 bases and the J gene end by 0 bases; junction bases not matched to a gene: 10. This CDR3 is CASSQGETGYSNQPQHF. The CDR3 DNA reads TGTGCCAGCAGTCAGGGGGAAACGGGATATAGCAATCAGCCCCAGCATTTT.

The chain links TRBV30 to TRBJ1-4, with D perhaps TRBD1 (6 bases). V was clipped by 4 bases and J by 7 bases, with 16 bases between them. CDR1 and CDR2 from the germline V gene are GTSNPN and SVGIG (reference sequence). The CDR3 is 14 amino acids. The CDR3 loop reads CAWNLGRGSEKLFF. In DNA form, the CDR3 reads TGTGCCTGGAATTTGGGCAGGGGAAGTGAAAAACTGTTTTTT.

CDR3 nucleotide sequence: TGTGCCAGCAGCCTAGACGGGGGGGCGGGCACTGAAGCTTTCTTT. It encodes CASSLDGGAGTEAFF. The genes are TRBV3-1 (or the pseudogene TRBV3-2) and TRBJ1-1; D is perhaps TRBD1 (6 bases). The CDR3 is made up of 15 amino acids. Trimming left V 4 bases short and J 4 bases short, with 16 bases between. Germline CDR1 LGHDT, CDR2 YNNKEL (reference sequence).

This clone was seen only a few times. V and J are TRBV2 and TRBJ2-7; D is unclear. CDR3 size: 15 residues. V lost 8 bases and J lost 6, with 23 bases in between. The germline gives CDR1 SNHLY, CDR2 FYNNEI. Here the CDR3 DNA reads TGTGCCAGCGCCGCTGAAAACTCTCGACTCGGCGAGCAGTACGTC. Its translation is CASAAENSRLGEQYV.

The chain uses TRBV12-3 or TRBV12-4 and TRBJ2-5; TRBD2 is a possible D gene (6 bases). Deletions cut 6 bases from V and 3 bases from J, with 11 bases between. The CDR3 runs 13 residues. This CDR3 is CASSRDSKETQYF. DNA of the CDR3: TGTGCCAGCAGCCGGGACTCCAAAGAGACCCAGTACTTC.